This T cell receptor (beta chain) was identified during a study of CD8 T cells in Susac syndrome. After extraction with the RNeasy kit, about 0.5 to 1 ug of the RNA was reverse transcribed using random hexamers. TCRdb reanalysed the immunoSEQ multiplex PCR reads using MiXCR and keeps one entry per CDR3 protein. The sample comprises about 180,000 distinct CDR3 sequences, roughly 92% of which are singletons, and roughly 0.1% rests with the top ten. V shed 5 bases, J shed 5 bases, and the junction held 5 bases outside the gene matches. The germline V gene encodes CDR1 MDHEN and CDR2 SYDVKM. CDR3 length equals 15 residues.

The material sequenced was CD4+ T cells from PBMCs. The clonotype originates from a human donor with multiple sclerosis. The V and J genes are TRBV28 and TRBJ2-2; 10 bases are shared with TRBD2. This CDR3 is CASSPAAGGTGELFF. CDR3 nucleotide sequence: TGTGCCAGCAGTCCCGCAGCGGGGGGGACCGGGGAGCTGTTTTTT.